This TCR beta chain was documented in a study of regulatory T cells in long-lasting Graves disease. Study observations and caveats: Patients with persistent disease showed a bias toward TRBV28, TRBJ1-2 and TRBJ2-5.

Concerning this clonotype: Its antigen is undetermined. Possible read error: a much larger clone is one base away.

This CDR3 is built from 17 residues. The ends lost 3 bases at V and 5 bases at J; junction bases unmatched: 13. Germline V gene data show CDR1 as SGHAT and CDR2 as FQNNGV. Arm-PCR of CDR3 regions and iRepertoire HTBI primers were the basis on which TCR beta libraries were built. TCRdb called the multiplex PCR reads again in MiXCR, with one record for every CDR3 protein. The table lists about half a million distinct CDR3 sequences, approximately 12% of them singletons, with roughly 8.9% in the top ten. The sample's time point: newly diagnosed GD, antithyroid drugs for less than 3 months. PBMC-derived RNA was used for the TCR library. These same records also appear under a second study, on T cells in Graves' hyperthyroidism and ophthalmopathy. That investigation notes: Uncontrolled infections, other autoimmune diseases, pregnancy or lactation led to exclusion of patients. Researchers ran a first-round RT-PCR on the TCR CDR3 using the HTBI primer set. In blood, most of the thyroid clonotypes expanded above 0.001 were also present.

The V call is TRBV11-2, the J call TRBJ2-7, with 10 bases fitting TRBD1. The sequence derives from a woman in her twenties or thirties with Graves disease. The sample in question was peripheral blood mononuclear cells (PBMCs), obtained at new diagnosis, from a patient treated with antithyroid drugs. CDR3 in DNA: TGTGCCAGCAGCTTCAATTCCGGGACAGGGGATACCCACGAGCAGTACTTC. It codes for CASSFNSGTGDTHEQYF.